This T cell receptor beta chain was identified during a study of cytomegalovirus exposure and HLA in healthy donors. Findings of the study overall: Among donors in an Asian-associated ancestry cluster, a later analysis reportedly found fewer N-insertions than the approximately 700-donor mean. A later analysis appeared to link common viral pathogens to several of the most significant clusters. Likely technical artifact: a cluster of highly shared sequence variants.

This CDR3 is 14 amino acids long. Germline values: CDR1 SNHLY, CDR2 FYNNEI. Vbeta (60) and Jbeta (13) primers were used in the PCR. TCRdb's table, derived via immunoSEQ multiplex PCR, lists solely in-frame clones and lacks some. Its listing shows some 89,000 clones. As to this clone: The antigen is unknown. Mismatch with germline at one junction end may stem from a read error.

The chain combines TRBV2 with TRBJ1-5; 9 bases map to TRBD1. The sample was PBMCs. The receptor comes from a woman aged 25 to 39 in good health and CMV-seronegative. CDR3 amino acids: CVSSVQGAHQPQHF. The CDR3 DNA sequence: TGTGTCAGCAGCGTACAGGGGGCTCATCAGCCCCAGCATTTT.